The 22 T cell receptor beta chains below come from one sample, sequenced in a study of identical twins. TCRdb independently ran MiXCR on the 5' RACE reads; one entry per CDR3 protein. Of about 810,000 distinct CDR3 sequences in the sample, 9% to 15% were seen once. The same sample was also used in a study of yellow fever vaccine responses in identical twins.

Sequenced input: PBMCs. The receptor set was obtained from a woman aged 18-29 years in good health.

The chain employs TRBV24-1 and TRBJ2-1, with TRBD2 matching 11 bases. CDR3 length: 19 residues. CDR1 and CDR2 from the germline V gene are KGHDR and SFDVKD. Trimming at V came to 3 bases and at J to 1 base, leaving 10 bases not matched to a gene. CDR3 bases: TGTGCCACCAGTGATCCCCCCCGGACTAGCGGGTTTTCCTACAATGAGCAGTTCTTC. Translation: CATSDPPRTSGFSYNEQFF.

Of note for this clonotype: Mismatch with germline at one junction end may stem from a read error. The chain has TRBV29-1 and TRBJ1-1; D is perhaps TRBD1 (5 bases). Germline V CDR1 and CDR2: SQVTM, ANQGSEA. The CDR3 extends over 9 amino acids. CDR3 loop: CSVDREDNF. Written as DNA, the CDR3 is TGCAGCGTTGACAGGGAGGACAACTTT.

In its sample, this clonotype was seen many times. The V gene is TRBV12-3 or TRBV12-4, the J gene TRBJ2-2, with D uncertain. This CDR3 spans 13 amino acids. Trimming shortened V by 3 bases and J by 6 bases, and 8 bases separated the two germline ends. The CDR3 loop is CASSFSPAGELFF. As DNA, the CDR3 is TGTGCCAGCAGTTTCTCCCCCGCCGGGGAGCTGTTTTTT.

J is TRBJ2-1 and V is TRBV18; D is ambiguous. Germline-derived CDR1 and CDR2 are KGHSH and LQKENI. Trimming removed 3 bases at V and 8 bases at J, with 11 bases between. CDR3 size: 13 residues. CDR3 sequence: CASSPGRLHEQFF. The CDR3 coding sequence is TGTGCCAGCTCACCGGGCAGGTTACATGAGCAGTTCTTC.

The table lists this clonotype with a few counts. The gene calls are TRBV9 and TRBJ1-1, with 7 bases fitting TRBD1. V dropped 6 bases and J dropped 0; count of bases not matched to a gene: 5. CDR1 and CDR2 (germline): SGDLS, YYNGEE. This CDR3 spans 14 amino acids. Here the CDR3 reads CASKTGLLNTEAFF. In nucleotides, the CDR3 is TGTGCCAGCAAGACAGGGTTATTGAACACTGAAGCTTTCTTT. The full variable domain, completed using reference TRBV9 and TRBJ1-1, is DSGVTQTPKHLITATGQRVTLRCSPRSGDLSVYWYQQSLDQGLQFLIQYYNGEERAKGNILERFSAQQFPDLHSELNLSSLELGDSALYFCASKTGLLNTEAFFGQGTRLTVV.

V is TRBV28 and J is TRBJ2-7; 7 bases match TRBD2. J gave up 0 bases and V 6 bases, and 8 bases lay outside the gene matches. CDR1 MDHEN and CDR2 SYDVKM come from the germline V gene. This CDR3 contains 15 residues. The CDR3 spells CASSALAGASYEQYF. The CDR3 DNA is TGTGCCAGCAGCGCCCTGGCGGGAGCCTCCTACGAGCAGTACTTC. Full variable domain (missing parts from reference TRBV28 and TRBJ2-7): DVKVTQSSRYLVKRTGEKVFLECVQDMDHENMFWYRQDPGLGLRLIYFSYDVKMKEKGDIPEGYSVSREKKERFSLILESASTNQTSMYLCASSALAGASYEQYFGPGTRLTVT.

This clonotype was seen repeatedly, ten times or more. CDR3 amino acids: CASSQGTNSYNEQFF. As DNA, the CDR3 is TGCGCCAGCAGCCAGGGGACTAACTCCTACAATGAGCAGTTCTTC. V gene TRBV5-1 combines with J gene TRBJ2-1, with a tentative D call TRBD2 (7 bases). Deletions cut 4 bases from V and 0 bases from J, with 11 bases between. The CDR3 length is 15 residues. Germline CDR1 and CDR2: SGHRS and YFSETQ.

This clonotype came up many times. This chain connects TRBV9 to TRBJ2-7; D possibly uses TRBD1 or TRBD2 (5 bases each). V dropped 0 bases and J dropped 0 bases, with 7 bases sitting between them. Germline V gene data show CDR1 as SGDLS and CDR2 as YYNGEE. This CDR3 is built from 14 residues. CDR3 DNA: TGTGCCAGCAGCGTAGGGGACGCCTCCTACGAGCAGTACTTC. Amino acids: CASSVGDASYEQYF.

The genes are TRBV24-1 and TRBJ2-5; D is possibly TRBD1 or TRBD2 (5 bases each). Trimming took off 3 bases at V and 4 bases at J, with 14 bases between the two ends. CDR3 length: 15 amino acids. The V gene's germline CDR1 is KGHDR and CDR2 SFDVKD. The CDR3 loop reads CATSDPFTGGETQYF. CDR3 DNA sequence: TGTGCCACCAGTGATCCCTTTACAGGAGGAGAGACCCAGTACTTC.

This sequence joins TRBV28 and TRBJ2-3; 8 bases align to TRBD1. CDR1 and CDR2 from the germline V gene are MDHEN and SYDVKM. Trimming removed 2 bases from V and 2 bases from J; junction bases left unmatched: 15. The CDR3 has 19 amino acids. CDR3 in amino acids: CASSLGQGPPGGYTDTQYF. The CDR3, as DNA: TGTGCCAGCAGTTTAGGACAGGGTCCCCCTGGGGGATACACAGATACGCAGTATTTT. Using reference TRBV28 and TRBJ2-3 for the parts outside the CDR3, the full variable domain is DVKVTQSSRYLVKRTGEKVFLECVQDMDHENMFWYRQDPGLGLRLIYFSYDVKMKEKGDIPEGYSVSREKKERFSLILESASTNQTSMYLCASSLGQGPPGGYTDTQYFGPGTRLTVL.

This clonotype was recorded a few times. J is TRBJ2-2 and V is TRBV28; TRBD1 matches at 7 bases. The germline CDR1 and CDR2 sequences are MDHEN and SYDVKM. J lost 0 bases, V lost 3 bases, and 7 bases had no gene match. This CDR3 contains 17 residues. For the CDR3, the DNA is TGTGCCAGCAGTTTGCGATACAGGGGTACGAACACCGGGGAGCTGTTTTTT. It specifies CASSLRYRGTNTGELFF. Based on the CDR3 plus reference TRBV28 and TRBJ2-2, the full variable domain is DVKVTQSSRYLVKRTGEKVFLECVQDMDHENMFWYRQDPGLGLRLIYFSYDVKMKEKGDIPEGYSVSREKKERFSLILESASTNQTSMYLCASSLRYRGTNTGELFFGEGSRLTVL.

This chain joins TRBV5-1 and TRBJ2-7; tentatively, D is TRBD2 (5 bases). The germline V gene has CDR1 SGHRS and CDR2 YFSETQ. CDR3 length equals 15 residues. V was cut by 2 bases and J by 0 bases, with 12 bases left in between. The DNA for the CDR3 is TGCGCCAGCAGCTTTTTTGGAGGAAGCTCCTACGAGCAGTACTTC. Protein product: CASSFFGGSSYEQYF.

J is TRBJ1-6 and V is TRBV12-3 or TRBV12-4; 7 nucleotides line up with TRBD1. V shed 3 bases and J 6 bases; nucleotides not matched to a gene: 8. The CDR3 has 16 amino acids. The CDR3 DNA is TGTGCCAGCAGTTTCGGCACGGGACAGTTTAATTCACCCCTCCACTTT. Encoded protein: CASSFGTGQFNSPLHF.

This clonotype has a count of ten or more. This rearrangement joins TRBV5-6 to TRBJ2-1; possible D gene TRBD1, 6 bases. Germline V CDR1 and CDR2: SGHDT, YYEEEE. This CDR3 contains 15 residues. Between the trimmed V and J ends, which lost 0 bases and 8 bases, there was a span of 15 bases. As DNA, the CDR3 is TGTGCCAGCAGCTTGGGTCAGGGGAAAAGGTATGAGCAGTTCTTC. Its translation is CASSLGQGKRYEQFF.

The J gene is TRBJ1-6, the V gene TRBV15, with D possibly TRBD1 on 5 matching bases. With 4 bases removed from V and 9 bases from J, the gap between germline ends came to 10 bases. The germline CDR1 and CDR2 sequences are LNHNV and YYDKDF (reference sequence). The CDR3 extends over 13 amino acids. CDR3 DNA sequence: TGTGCCACCAGCAAATGGAGGGGTTCACCCCTCCACTTT. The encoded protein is CATSKWRGSPLHF.

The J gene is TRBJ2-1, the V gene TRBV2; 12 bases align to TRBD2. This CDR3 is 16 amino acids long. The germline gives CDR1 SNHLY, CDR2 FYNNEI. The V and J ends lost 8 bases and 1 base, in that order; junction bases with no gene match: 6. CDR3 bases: TGTGCCAGCTGGGAAACTAGCGGGAGGTCCTACAATGAGCAGTTCTTC. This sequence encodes CASWETSGRSYNEQFF.

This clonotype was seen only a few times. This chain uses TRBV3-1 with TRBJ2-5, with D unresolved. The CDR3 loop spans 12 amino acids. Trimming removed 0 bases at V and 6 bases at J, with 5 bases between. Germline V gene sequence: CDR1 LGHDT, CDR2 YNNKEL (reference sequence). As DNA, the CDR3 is TGTGCCAGCAGCCAAGATGTCAAGACCCAGTACTTC. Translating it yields CASSQDVKTQYF.

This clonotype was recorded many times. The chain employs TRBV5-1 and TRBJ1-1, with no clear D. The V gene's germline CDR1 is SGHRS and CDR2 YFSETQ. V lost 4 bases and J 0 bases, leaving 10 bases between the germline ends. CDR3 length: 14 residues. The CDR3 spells CASSPDRLNTEAFF. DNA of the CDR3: TGCGCCAGCAGCCCGGACCGACTGAACACTGAAGCTTTCTTT.

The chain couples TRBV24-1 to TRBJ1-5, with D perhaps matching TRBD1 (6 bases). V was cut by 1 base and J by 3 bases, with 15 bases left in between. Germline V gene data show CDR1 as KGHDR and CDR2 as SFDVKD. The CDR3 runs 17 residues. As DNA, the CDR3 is TGTGCCACCAGTGATTTTCCCGGACAGCCCCCCAATCAGCCCCAGCATTTT. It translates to CATSDFPGQPPNQPQHF.

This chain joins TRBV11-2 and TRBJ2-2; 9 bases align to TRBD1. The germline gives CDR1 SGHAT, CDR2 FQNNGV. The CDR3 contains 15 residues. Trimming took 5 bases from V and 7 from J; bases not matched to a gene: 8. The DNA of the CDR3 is TGTGCCAGCAGCCTAACCGGGACAGGGTTCGGGGAGCTGTTTTTT. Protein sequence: CASSLTGTGFGELFF.

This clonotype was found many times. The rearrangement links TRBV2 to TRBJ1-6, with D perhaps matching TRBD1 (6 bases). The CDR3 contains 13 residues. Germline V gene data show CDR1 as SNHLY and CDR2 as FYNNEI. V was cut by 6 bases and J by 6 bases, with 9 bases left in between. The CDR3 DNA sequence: TGTGCCAGCAGGACGGACAGTAATTCACCCCTCCACTTT. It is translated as CASRTDSNSPLHF.

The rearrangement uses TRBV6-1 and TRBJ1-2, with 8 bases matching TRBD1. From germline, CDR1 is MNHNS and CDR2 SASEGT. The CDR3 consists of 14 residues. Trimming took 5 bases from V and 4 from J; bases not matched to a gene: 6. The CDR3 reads CASSLGQGVYGYTF. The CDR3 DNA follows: TGTGCCAGCAGTCTTGGACAGGGAGTCTATGGCTACACCTTC.